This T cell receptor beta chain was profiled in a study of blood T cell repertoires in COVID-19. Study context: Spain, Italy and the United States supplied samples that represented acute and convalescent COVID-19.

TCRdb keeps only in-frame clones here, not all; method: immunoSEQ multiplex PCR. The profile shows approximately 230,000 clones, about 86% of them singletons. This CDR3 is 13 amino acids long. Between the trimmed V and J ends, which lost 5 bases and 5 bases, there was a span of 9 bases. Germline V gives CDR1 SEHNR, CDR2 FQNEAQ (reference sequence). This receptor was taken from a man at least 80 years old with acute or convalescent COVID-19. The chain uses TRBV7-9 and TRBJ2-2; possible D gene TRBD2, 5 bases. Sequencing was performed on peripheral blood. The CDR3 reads CASSPRGTGELFF. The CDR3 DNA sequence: TGTGCCAGCAGCCCCCGGGGAACCGGGGAGCTGTTTTTT.